A single sample gave rise to the 26 T cell receptor beta chains below, sequenced in a study of post-analysis software for immune sequencing data. Notes on the study in general: Patients showed TRBV5-6, TRBV5-1 and TRBV20-1 among roughly 5 TRBV segments more frequent than in controls.

No antigen is known for these receptors. TCR beta cDNA libraries included unique molecular identifiers. TCRdb passed the PCR reads through MiXCR, listing each CDR3 protein once. The profile covers about 760,000 distinct CDR3 sequences, with roughly 27% appearing a single time and more than 0.45% taken by the ten largest. The sample consisted of blood. The receptors were sampled from a girl aged 5 to 17 with multiple sclerosis.

V gene TRBV20-1 combines with J gene TRBJ2-1; the match to TRBD1 covers 9 bases. Germline loops: CDR1 DFQATT, CDR2 SNEGSKA (reference sequence). This CDR3 comprises 18 residues. V lost 0 bases, J lost 8 bases, and 17 bases stayed unmatched. CDR3 amino acids: CSARDRVRHDRGRHEQFF. DNA for the CDR3: TGCAGTGCTAGAGATCGAGTCAGACACGACAGGGGGAGACATGAGCAGTTCTTC.

This rearrangement joins TRBV10-3 to TRBJ2-4, with 9 bases matching TRBD2. V lost 0 bases and J lost 0; bases outside the gene matches: 3. The CDR3 is 17 amino acids. Germline assignment: CDR1 ENHRY and CDR2 SYGVKD. This CDR3 reads CAISESRRGGAKNIQYF. CDR3 sequence (DNA): TGTGCCATCAGTGAGTCGCGGCGGGGGGGAGCCAAAAACATTCAGTACTTC.

V and J are TRBV27 and TRBJ1-1, with 9 positions matching TRBD1. There are 15 residues in the CDR3. Germline lookup yields CDR1 MNHEY and CDR2 SMNVEV (reference sequence). The V gene end was trimmed by 0 bases and the J gene end by 8 bases; junction bases not matched to a gene: 7. CDR3 sequence (DNA): TGTGCCAGCAGTTTATCGACGGGACAGGGTTCGGAAGCTTTCTTT. It yields the protein CASSLSTGQGSEAFF.

The rearrangement uses TRBV6-2 or TRBV6-3 and TRBJ2-7, with 7 bases aligning to TRBD2. With the DNA end fitting TRBJ2-5 better, the J assignment may be wrong. Germline lookup yields CDR1 MNHEY and CDR2 SVGEGT. The CDR3 length is 15 residues. CDR3: CASSYSQAGRETQYF. CDR3 coding DNA: TGTGCCAGCAGTTACTCTCAAGCGGGAAGAGAGACCCAGTACTTC.

This clonotype was detected only a few times. The chain has TRBV7-2 and TRBJ2-7; 8 nucleotides agree with TRBD2. The CDR3 runs to 15 residues. After removal of 5 bases from V and 0 bases from J, the junction contained 6 bases not matched to a gene. In germline, CDR1 is SGHTA, CDR2 FQGNSA. CDR3 sequence: CASSVSSGPSYEQYF. For the CDR3, the DNA is TGTGCCAGCAGCGTATCTAGCGGGCCCTCCTACGAGCAGTACTTC.

With respect to this clonotype: A much more abundant neighbour one base away suggests this may be a read error. The V call is TRBV3-1, the J call TRBJ1-1, with a possible D match to TRBD1 (5 bases). Germline CDR1 LGHDT, CDR2 YNNKEL (reference sequence). The CDR3 is 14 residues long. The CDR3 nucleotides are TGTGCCGGCAGCCAAGGGACGGTGAACACTGAAGCTTTCTTT. It specifies CAGSQGTVNTEAFF.

This clonotype was seen many times. The rearrangement links TRBV16 to TRBJ2-1; TRBD2 is a possible D gene (6 bases). Between the trimmed V and J ends, which lost 4 bases and 0 bases, there was a span of 10 bases. Germline CDR1 and CDR2: KGHSY and FQNENV. This CDR3 region has 15 residues. The DNA for the CDR3 is TGTGCCAGCAGCCCCCAGCGGGTCTCCTACAATGAGCAGTTCTTC. This gives the protein CASSPQRVSYNEQFF.

The rearrangement joins TRBV29-1 to TRBJ2-7; tentative D call: TRBD1 (6 bases). This CDR3 has 11 amino acids. CDR1 SQVTM and CDR2 ANQGSEA come from the germline V gene. V lost 7 bases, J lost 4 bases, and 11 bases lay in between. The DNA for the CDR3 is TGCAGCGGCAGGGGCAGTTACGAGCAGTACTTC. Protein product: CSGRGSYEQYF.

This clonotype was detected a few times. The J gene is TRBJ2-1, the V gene TRBV20-1; 7 nucleotides match TRBD1. The germline V gene encodes CDR1 DFQATT and CDR2 SNEGSKA (reference sequence). The CDR3 loop spans 12 amino acids. Germline trimming cut 6 bases from V and 9 bases from J; bases unmatched to any gene: 8. CDR3 loop: CSADPDRVEQFF. The CDR3 nucleotides read TGCAGTGCGGACCCCGACAGGGTTGAGCAGTTCTTC.

This chain connects TRBV6-2 or TRBV6-3 to TRBJ2-7; 10 bases agree with TRBD2. Trimming cost V 4 bases and J 4 bases; bases outside gene matches: 10. The germline V gene has CDR1 MNHEY and CDR2 SVGEGT. The CDR3 length is 16 residues. The CDR3 is CASSSVRRTSGYEQYF. The CDR3 DNA sequence: TGTGCCAGCAGTTCAGTCCGCAGGACTAGCGGTTACGAGCAGTACTTC.

As DNA, the CDR3 is TGTGCCAGCTCACCTATACCGAAAGGAGGAGCGGCGAACACTGAAGCTTTCTTT. It translates to CASSPIPKGGAANTEAFF. The V gene is TRBV18, the J gene TRBJ1-1, with no clear D. Germline V gene lookup returns CDR1 KGHSH and CDR2 LQKENI. Trimming pared 3 bases from V and 1 base from J, leaving 21 bases between. CDR3 size: 18 residues.

The chain's CDR3 is CASSQDTRGAYEQYF. CDR3 bases: TGCGCCAGCAGCCAAGATACCCGAGGGGCCTACGAGCAGTACTTC. This chain connects TRBV4-3 to TRBJ2-7; D is tentatively TRBD1 or TRBD2 (5 bases each). The V gene lost 0 bases and the J gene lost 2 bases, with 11 bases spanning the gap. Per the germline V gene, CDR1 is LGHNA and CDR2 is YSLEER. The CDR3 is 15 residues long.

The sample holds a few counts of this clonotype. The rearrangement uses TRBV4-3 and TRBJ2-5; D might be TRBD2 (6 bases). The CDR3 extends over 15 amino acids. Deletions cut 1 base from V and 5 bases from J, with 14 bases between. From germline, CDR1 is LGHNA and CDR2 YSLEER. CDR3 amino acids: CASSQGPGAGETQYF. The CDR3 DNA reads as TGCGCCAGCAGCCAAGGGCCGGGAGCAGGGGAGACCCAGTACTTC.

The chain is built from TRBV20-1 and TRBJ1-1; D remains ambiguous. The CDR3 loop spans 13 amino acids. Trimming stripped 3 bases from V and 7 bases from J, with 15 bases between. Per the germline V gene, CDR1 is DFQATT and CDR2 is SNEGSKA (reference sequence). The CDR3 sequence: CSASWSGVSEAFF. CDR3 nucleotides: TGCAGTGCTAGTTGGTCTGGGGTGAGTGAAGCTTTCTTT.

The chain carries TRBV20-1 and TRBJ1-5; tentative D call: TRBD1 (6 bases). The CDR3 totals 15 residues. V lost 6 bases and J lost 0, with 15 bases in between. Germline V gene data show CDR1 as DFQATT and CDR2 as SNEGSKA (reference sequence). The CDR3 DNA sequence: TGCAGTGCCACACGGAGGGGACATAGCAATCAGCCCCAGCATTTT. This codes for CSATRRGHSNQPQHF.

A remark on this clonotype: The germline gene is not matched at one end of the junction; a read error may be the cause. The V gene is TRBV7-2, the J gene TRBJ1-6, with D possibly TRBD1 on 5 matching bases. Germline V CDR1 and CDR2: SGHTA, FQGNSA. The CDR3 is 14 residues long. This CDR3 reads CAGSGGHYNSPLHF. Written as DNA, the CDR3 is TGTGCCGGCAGCGGCGGACATTATAATTCACCCCTCCACTTT. Full variable domain (remainder filled in from reference TRBV7-2 and TRBJ1-6): GAGVSQSPSNKVTEKGKDVELRCDPISGHTALYWYRQSLGQGLEFLIYFQGNSAPDKSGLPSDRFSAERTGGSVSTLTIQRTQQEDSAVYLCAGSGGHYNSPLHFGNGTRLTVT.

This clonotype was recorded at least ten times. The rearrangement links TRBV5-1 to TRBJ2-5, with D possibly TRBD1 on 6 matching bases. V dropped 3 bases and J dropped 5 bases, with 11 bases sitting between them. This CDR3 spans 13 amino acids. Germline assignment: CDR1 SGHRS and CDR2 YFSETQ. The CDR3 loop is CASSSQGLETQYF. The CDR3 region has the DNA TGCGCCAGCAGCTCTCAGGGGCTGGAGACCCAGTACTTC.

The chain recombines TRBV6-5 with TRBJ1-2; TRBD1 is a possible D gene (5 bases). V lost 0 bases and J lost 8, with 13 bases in between. In germline, CDR1 is MNHEY, CDR2 SVGAGI. The CDR3 length is 14 residues. This CDR3 reads CASSYSRGKDGYTF. The CDR3 DNA reads TGTGCCAGCAGTTACTCGCGGGGGAAGGACGGCTACACCTTC.

In its sample, this clonotype was seen many times. The chain combines TRBV18 with TRBJ2-5; possibly TRBD2 for D (5 bases). The CDR3 is 13 amino acids. Looked up from germline, CDR1 is KGHSH and CDR2 is LQKENI. Between the trimmed V and J ends, which lost 3 bases and 9 bases, there was a span of 14 bases. CDR3 sequence reads: CASSPVSGSPQYF. In DNA, the CDR3 is TGTGCCAGCTCACCTGTTTCGGGGAGCCCCCAGTACTTC. The variable domain in full, with the rest retrieved from reference TRBV18 and TRBJ2-5, is NAGVMQNPRHLVRRRGQEARLRCSPMKGHSHVYWYRQLPEEGLKFMVYLQKENIIDESGMPKERFSAEFPKEGPSILRIQQVVRGDSAAYFCASSPVSGSPQYFGPGTRLLVL.

This clonotype was seen ten or more times. The CDR3 here is CASSLGLADTDTQYF. The DNA of the CDR3 is TGTGCCAGCAGCTTGGGGCTAGCGGACACAGATACGCAGTATTTT. This chain connects TRBV5-5 to TRBJ2-3; 7 nucleotides line up with TRBD2. The CDR3 spans 15 residues. CDR1 and CDR2 from the germline V gene are SGHKS and YYEKEE (reference sequence). The V and J ends lost 0 bases and 2 bases, in that order; junction bases with no gene match: 3.

This clonotype was counted between two and nine times. The chain combines TRBV7-2 with TRBJ2-4; no clear D. V was trimmed by 1 base and J by 1 base, leaving 11 bases between them. The CDR3 sequence is 16 residues long. Per the germline V gene, CDR1 is SGHTA and CDR2 is FQGNSA. The CDR3 here is CASSLVPADAKNIQYF. The CDR3 coding sequence is TGTGCCAGCAGCTTAGTTCCGGCAGACGCCAAAAACATTCAGTACTTC.

V gene TRBV5-6 combines with J gene TRBJ2-3, with D unresolved. This CDR3 spans 16 amino acids. Trimming removed 0 bases at V and 5 bases at J, with 16 bases between. From germline, CDR1 is SGHDT and CDR2 YYEEEE. Here the CDR3 reads CASSLAPRAKGDTQYF. Here the CDR3 DNA reads TGTGCCAGCAGCTTGGCTCCTCGGGCCAAGGGAGATACGCAGTATTTT.

This clonotype was recorded a few times. The chain combines TRBV12-3 or TRBV12-4 with TRBJ2-4; D gene unclear. CDR3 length: 13 amino acids. V lost 6 bases and J lost 0, with 6 bases in between. CDR3 region: CASRVIAKNIQYF. CDR3 DNA sequence: TGTGCCAGCAGAGTGATAGCCAAAAACATTCAGTACTTC.

V gene TRBV7-2 combines with J gene TRBJ2-7, with TRBD2 as a possible D gene (6 bases). This CDR3 comprises 15 residues. The V end was cut by 5 bases, the J end by 3 bases, with 17 bases between. CDR1 SGHTA and CDR2 FQGNSA come from the germline V gene. The CDR3 here is CASSETGLRGYEQYF. The CDR3 DNA is TGTGCCAGCAGCGAAACGGGACTGAGGGGCTACGAGCAGTACTTC. The full variable domain, rest sourced from reference TRBV7-2 and TRBJ2-7, is GAGVSQSPSNKVTEKGKDVELRCDPISGHTALYWYRQSLGQGLEFLIYFQGNSAPDKSGLPSDRFSAERTGGSVSTLTIQRTQQEDSAVYLCASSETGLRGYEQYFGPGTRLTVT.

There are a few counts of this clonotype. The chain joins TRBV6-1 to TRBJ1-4, with D uncertain. Germline V gives CDR1 MNHNS, CDR2 SASEGT. The V end was cut by 0 bases, the J end by 3 bases, with 14 bases between. This CDR3 is 17 amino acids long. The CDR3 protein is CASSEAASSVANEKLFF. The CDR3, as DNA: TGTGCCAGCAGTGAAGCGGCGTCGTCTGTTGCTAATGAAAAACTGTTTTTT.

In the case of this clonotype: The junction and the germline gene differ at one end; a read error may be behind it. This chain links TRBV28 with TRBJ2-5, with 11 bases lining up with TRBD1. Germline V gene sequence: CDR1 MDHEN, CDR2 SYDVKM. The CDR3 has 17 amino acids. The CDR3 coding sequence is TGTGCCAGCAGTCCTGCCGGACAGGGGGCATACCAAGGGACCCAGTACTTC. This encodes CASSPAGQGAYQGTQYF. The entire variable domain, with the rest obtained from reference TRBV28 and TRBJ2-5, is as follows: DVKVTQSSRYLVKRTGEKVFLECVQDMDHENMFWYRQDPGLGLRLIYFSYDVKMKEKGDIPEGYSVSREKKERFSLILESASTNQTSMYLCASSPAGQGAYQGTQYFGPGTRLLVL.